The next 19 T cell receptor beta chains were all read from a single sample in a study of T-cell memory formation after mild COVID-19. TCRdb itself ran the 5' RACE reads through MiXCR, one entry per CDR3 protein. The sample lists more than 250,000 distinct CDR3 sequences, about 16% occurring once. Material: PBMCs or a T cell subset sorted from them (not recorded which). Receptors were obtained from a man aged 18 to 30 who had mild COVID-19 (a few samples of this study predate the infection). Cell type and time point are not known.

This clonotype was observed a few times. The CDR3 spells CASRKALGETQYF. The CDR3 DNA reads TGCGCCAGCAGAAAAGCACTCGGGGAGACCCAGTACTTC. This chain connects TRBV10-2 to TRBJ2-5; unclear D gene. Germline V gene data show CDR1 as WSHSY and CDR2 as SAAADI. There are 13 residues in the CDR3. The ends were cut back, 6 bases at V and 5 bases at J, with 13 bases in the middle.

This clonotype turned up a few times. The gene calls are TRBV5-6 and TRBJ2-5; TRBD1 agrees at 7 bases. CDR3 length equals 16 residues. Germline V gives CDR1 SGHDT, CDR2 YYEEEE. The J segment lost 4 bases and the V segment lost 4 bases, leaving 13 bases of the junction unmatched. CDR3 DNA sequence: TGTGCCAGCAGCCGACGACAGGGAGAGGTGACAGAGACCCAGTACTTC. The encoded protein is CASSRRQGEVTETQYF.

The rearrangement uses TRBV6-1 and TRBJ1-5, with a possible D match to TRBD1 (5 bases). The germline CDR1 and CDR2 sequences are MNHNS and SASEGT. The CDR3 totals 15 residues. V was trimmed by 0 bases and J by 3 bases, leaving 9 bases between them. CDR3 DNA: TGTGCCAGCAGTGAAGCTGCAGGGATCAATCAGCCCCAGCATTTT. Encoded protein: CASSEAAGINQPQHF.

V usage is TRBV7-9 and J usage is TRBJ1-4; D is undetermined. Germline V gives CDR1 SEHNR, CDR2 FQNEAQ (reference sequence). The CDR3 spans 12 residues. V shed 8 bases and J shed 7 bases, with 11 bases lying between them. CDR3 sequence reads: CASQQVAEKLFF. Here the CDR3 DNA reads TGTGCCAGCCAACAAGTCGCTGAAAAACTGTTTTTT.

The chain is built from TRBV20-1 and TRBJ2-1; D is unresolved. In germline, CDR1 is DFQATT, CDR2 SNEGSKA (reference sequence). The CDR3 has 12 residues. Trimming shortened V by 3 bases and J by 9 bases, and 12 bases separated the two germline ends. As DNA, the CDR3 is TGCAGTGCTAGCTTTGGGGTGGTTGAGCAGTTCTTC. Protein: CSASFGVVEQFF.

A few counts support this clonotype. The rearrangement uses TRBV5-5 and TRBJ2-3, with D possibly matching TRBD1 (6 bases). The CDR3 sequence is 15 residues long. The germline CDR1 and CDR2 sequences are SGHKS and YYEKEE (reference sequence). V dropped 4 bases and J dropped 0 bases, with 12 bases sitting between them. The CDR3 is CASSPRTDSTDTQYF. CDR3 coding DNA: TGTGCCAGCAGCCCCCGGACAGATAGCACAGATACGCAGTATTTT.

This rearrangement joins TRBV4-2 to TRBJ2-2; no definite D call. In germline, CDR1 is LGHNA, CDR2 YNFKEQ. The V and J ends lost 0 bases and 5 bases respectively, with 7 bases between them. The CDR3 is made up of 14 amino acids. CDR3: CASSQEKKTGELFF. The CDR3 DNA reads TGTGCCAGCAGCCAAGAAAAGAAGACCGGGGAGCTGTTTTTT.

V usage is TRBV29-1 and J usage is TRBJ2-5; 8 positions match TRBD1. The CDR3 is 15 amino acids. V lost 4 bases to trimming and J lost 5 bases; unmatched junction nucleotides: 12. Looked up from germline, CDR1 is SQVTM and CDR2 is ANQGSEA. The CDR3 sequence is CSVGLQGVSGETQYF. The CDR3 DNA reads as TGCAGCGTTGGGCTACAGGGGGTCTCGGGGGAGACCCAGTACTTC.

The table lists this clonotype with a few counts. Written as DNA, the CDR3 is TGTGCCAGCAGCCAGTTTACAGGGGGCGGCGAGCAGTACGTC. Translated: CASSQFTGGGEQYV. The gene calls are TRBV4-2 and TRBJ2-7; TRBD1 aligns across 9 bases. This CDR3 has 14 amino acids. The V gene's germline CDR1 is LGHNA and CDR2 YNFKEQ. The ends lost 3 bases at V and 6 bases at J; junction bases unmatched: 6.

The chain joins TRBV7-8 to TRBJ2-3; the match to TRBD1 covers 8 bases. CDR1 is SGHVS and CDR2 is FQNEAQ in the germline V gene. Losses at the gene ends were 5 bases for V and 8 bases for J; bases not matched to a gene: 15. The CDR3 runs 16 residues. In DNA form, the CDR3 reads TGTGCCAGCAGCCCACGGTGGACAGGGAAGGGTGGTACGCAGTATTTT. Its translation is CASSPRWTGKGGTQYF.

The chain is built from TRBV19 and TRBJ1-5; D uncertain. V shed 7 bases and J shed 2 bases, with 15 bases lying between them. Germline V gene data show CDR1 as LNHDA and CDR2 as SQIVND (reference sequence). The CDR3 runs 15 residues. CDR3 in amino acids: CASIRRLGGNQPQHF. The CDR3 region has the DNA TGTGCCAGTATCCGTAGGTTGGGTGGCAATCAGCCCCAGCATTTT.

This clonotype was seen a handful of times. The J gene is TRBJ1-4, the V gene TRBV28; D is unresolved. The V gene's germline CDR1 is MDHEN and CDR2 SYDVKM. The CDR3 sequence is 13 residues long. The V gene lost 3 bases and the J gene lost 4 bases, with 6 bases spanning the gap. CDR3 in amino acids: CASSFIDNEKLFF. In nucleotides, the CDR3 is TGTGCCAGCAGTTTTATAGATAATGAAAAACTGTTTTTT.

V and J are TRBV12-3 or TRBV12-4 and TRBJ2-5; D may be TRBD2 (6 bases). This CDR3 region has 17 residues. The germline V and J ends were trimmed by 2 bases and 5 bases, with 21 bases remaining between them. CDR3 sequence: CASSLRDNSLGGETQYF. CDR3 in DNA: TGTGCCAGCAGTTTAAGGGATAACTCACTGGGAGGTGAGACCCAGTACTTC.

This clonotype showed up just a few times. CDR3 in DNA: TGTGCCACCCGACTAGCGGGGGTCCAAGAGACCCAGTACTTC. Translating gives CATRLAGVQETQYF. The chain employs TRBV10-3 and TRBJ2-5, with 12 positions matching TRBD2. This CDR3 spans 14 amino acids. The germline V gene has CDR1 ENHRY and CDR2 SYGVKD. J lost 1 base, V lost 10 bases, and 4 bases had no gene match.

This clonotype was detected a few times. The gene calls are TRBV12-3 or TRBV12-4 and TRBJ2-3, with D unclear. CDR3 length: 14 amino acids. V shed 5 bases and J shed 0 bases, with 9 bases lying between them. In DNA form, the CDR3 reads TGTGCCAGCAGTACACCGGACAGCACAGATACGCAGTATTTT. It encodes CASSTPDSTDTQYF.

The genes are TRBV20-1 and TRBJ1-1; 8 bases line up with TRBD1. The junction had 14 bases not matched to a gene; V was cut back by 5 bases and J by 3 bases. The CDR3 is made up of 16 amino acids. In germline, CDR1 is DFQATT, CDR2 SNEGSKA (reference sequence). The CDR3 protein is CSAATGTGQLYTEAFF. As DNA, the CDR3 is TGCAGTGCTGCCACAGGGACAGGACAACTCTACACTGAAGCTTTCTTT.

This clonotype appeared a few times. The V call is TRBV5-1, the J call TRBJ1-6; 7 nucleotides align to TRBD1. The CDR3 is made up of 15 amino acids. Germline V gene sequence: CDR1 SGHRS, CDR2 YFSETQ. The trim removed 4 bases at V and 10 bases at J, leaving 11 bases unmatched. CDR3 loop: CASSPETGSWSPLHF. The CDR3, as DNA: TGCGCCAGCAGCCCGGAGACAGGGTCGTGGTCACCCCTCCACTTT.

This clonotype showed up many times. The chain links TRBV4-1 to TRBJ2-1; 11 nucleotides match TRBD1. The V segment lost 6 bases and the J segment 7 bases; nucleotides outside the gene matches: 5. The germline V gene has CDR1 MGHRA and CDR2 YSYEKL. The CDR3 has 14 residues. The CDR3 coding sequence is TGCGCCAGCAGGGGGACAGGGGGTAAAAATGAGCAGTTCTTC. Its protein product is CASRGTGGKNEQFF.

This rearrangement joins TRBV20-1 to TRBJ2-7; D unclear. The CDR3 is 14 residues long. V lost 6 bases, J lost 2 bases, and 17 bases lay in between. Per the germline V gene, CDR1 is DFQATT and CDR2 is SNEGSKA (reference sequence). CDR3 sequence: CSAMNYMLPYEQYV. The CDR3 DNA reads TGCAGTGCGATGAATTATATGCTACCCTACGAGCAGTACGTC.